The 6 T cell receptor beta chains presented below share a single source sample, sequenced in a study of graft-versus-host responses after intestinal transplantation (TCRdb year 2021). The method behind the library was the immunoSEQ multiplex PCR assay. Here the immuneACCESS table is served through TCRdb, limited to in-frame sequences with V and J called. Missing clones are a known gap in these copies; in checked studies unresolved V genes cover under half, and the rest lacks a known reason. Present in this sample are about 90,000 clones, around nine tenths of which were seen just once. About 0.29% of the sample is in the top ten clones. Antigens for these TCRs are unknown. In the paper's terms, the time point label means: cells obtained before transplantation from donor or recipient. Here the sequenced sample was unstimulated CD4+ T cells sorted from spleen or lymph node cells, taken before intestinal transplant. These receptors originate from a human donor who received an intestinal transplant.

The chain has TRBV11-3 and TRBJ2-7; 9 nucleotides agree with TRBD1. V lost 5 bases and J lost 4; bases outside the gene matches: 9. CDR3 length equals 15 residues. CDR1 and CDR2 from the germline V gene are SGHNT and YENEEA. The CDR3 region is CASSPRTGELYEQYF. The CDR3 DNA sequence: TGTGCCAGCAGCCCCCGGACAGGGGAATTATACGAGCAGTACTTC.

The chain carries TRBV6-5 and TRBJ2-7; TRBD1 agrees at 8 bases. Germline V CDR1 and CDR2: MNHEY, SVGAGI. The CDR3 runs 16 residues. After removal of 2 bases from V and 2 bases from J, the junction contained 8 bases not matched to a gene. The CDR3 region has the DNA TGTGCCAGCAGTTACGGGACAGGCCGCCGTCCCTACGAGCAGTACTTC. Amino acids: CASSYGTGRRPYEQYF.

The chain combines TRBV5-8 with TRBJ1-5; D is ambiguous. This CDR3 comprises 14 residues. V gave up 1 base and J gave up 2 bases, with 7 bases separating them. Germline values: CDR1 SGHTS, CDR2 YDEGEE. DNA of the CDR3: TGTGCCAGCAGCTTGTTTGGGGGCAATCAGCCCCAGCATTTT. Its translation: CASSLFGGNQPQHF.

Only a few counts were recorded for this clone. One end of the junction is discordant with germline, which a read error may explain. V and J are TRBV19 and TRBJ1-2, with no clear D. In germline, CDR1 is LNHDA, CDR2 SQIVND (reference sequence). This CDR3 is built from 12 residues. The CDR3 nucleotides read TGTGCCAGTAGTAAGGGAACACAGCTACACGCCTTC. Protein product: CASSKGTQLHAF.

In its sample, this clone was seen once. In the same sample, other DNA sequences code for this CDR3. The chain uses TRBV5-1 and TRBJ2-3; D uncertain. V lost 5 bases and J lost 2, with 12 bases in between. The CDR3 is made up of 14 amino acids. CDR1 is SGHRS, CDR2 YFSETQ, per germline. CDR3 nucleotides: TGCGCCAGCAGTCCTAGGGTAGACACAGATACGCAGTATTTT. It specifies CASSPRVDTDTQYF.

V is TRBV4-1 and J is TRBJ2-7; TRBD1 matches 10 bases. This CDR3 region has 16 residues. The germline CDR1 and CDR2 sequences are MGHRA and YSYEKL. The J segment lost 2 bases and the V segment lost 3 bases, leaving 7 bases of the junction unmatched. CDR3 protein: CASSQNPGQGTYEQYF. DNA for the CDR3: TGCGCCAGCAGCCAGAACCCGGGACAGGGGACCTACGAGCAGTACTTC.